Listed here is a single T cell receptor (beta chain). Its antigen is as yet unknown. This entry belongs to a study of T-cell memory formation after mild COVID-19. Whole-study findings and limits: Contracting clones, day 15 to 85, had balanced CD4/CD8, and later expanders favored CD4+.

The CDR3 loop spans 15 amino acids. V lost 1 base, J lost 7 bases, and 14 bases lay in between. The germline CDR1 and CDR2 sequences are SEHNR and FQNEAQ (reference sequence). TCRdb used MiXCR to reprocess the 5' RACE reads, holding one entry per CDR3 protein. Of tens of thousands of distinct CDR3 sequences listed, 11% were seen once; the top ten hold roughly 29%. The TCR comes from a young man who had mild COVID-19 (a few samples of this study predate the infection). Cell type and time point are not known. The gene calls are TRBV7-9 and TRBJ2-1; D is uncertain. Specimen: PBMCs or a T cell subset sorted from them (not recorded which). CDR3 sequence: CASSLEVSVRNEQFF. Here the CDR3 DNA reads TGTGCCAGCAGCTTAGAAGTTTCCGTTCGGAATGAGCAGTTCTTC.